Shown below are 3 T cell receptor beta chains from a single sample sequenced in a study of T cell responses to AZD1222 COVID-19 vaccine (dated by TCRdb to 2020 to 2022). What this sample's time point label stands for: baseline before first vaccination. Receptor libraries were prepared by the immunoSEQ multiplex PCR assay. TCRdb took over this immuneACCESS table, retaining in-frame rearrangements with V and J assigned. Such tables are incomplete; in checked studies, under half of the missing clones stem from an unresolved V gene, and the remainder is unexplained. Counted in this sample were 74,000 or so clones; approximately 85% of them appeared once. The ten top clones hold approximately 13% of the sample. The sample was peripheral blood, taken on day 0 of AZD1222 vaccination. These receptors were collected from an adult in good health.

This chain uses TRBV7-2 with TRBJ1-1; D not certain. The V gene lost 4 bases and the J gene lost 10 bases, with 19 bases spanning the gap. Germline V gene lookup returns CDR1 SGHTA and CDR2 FQGNSA. The CDR3 contains 14 residues. CDR3 bases: TGTGCCAGCAGCTCCCGATATGGTTCTGGTTTAGCTTTCTTT. This encodes CASSSRYGSGLAFF.

The chain couples TRBV7-3 to TRBJ2-7; the match to TRBD2 covers 7 bases. The CDR3 totals 15 residues. V lost 4 bases and J lost 2; bases outside the gene matches: 8. Looked up from germline, CDR1 is SGHTA and CDR2 is FQGTGA. In DNA form, the CDR3 reads TGTGCCAGCAGCTACGGGACTAATTACGCCTACGAGCAGTACTTC. Residues: CASSYGTNYAYEQYF.

CDR3 sequence: CASSLSGGPLEGTQYF. CDR3 DNA: TGCGCCAGCAGCCTTTCGGGGGGGCCATTGGAAGGTACGCAGTATTTT. The chain has TRBV10-2 and TRBJ2-3, with 8 bases matching TRBD2. The V gene's germline CDR1 is WSHSY and CDR2 SAAADI. V gave up 6 bases and J gave up 8 bases; unmatched junction bases: 16. The CDR3 runs 16 residues.